Following are 25 T cell receptor beta chains from one sample sequenced in a study of T-cell reconstitution after alpha-beta-depleted transplantation in children. Unique molecular identifiers were incorporated during preparation of the TCRbeta library. MiXCR, applied by TCRdb to the PCR reads, yields one record per CDR3 protein. The sample lists around 250,000 distinct CDR3 sequences, about 23% occurring once. Sequenced here: PBMCs, sampled before TCRalphabeta/CD19-depleted stem cell transplant. Receptors were obtained from a girl aged 2-10 years with Fanconi anemia, due to receive a stem cell transplant.

This clonotype came up a few times. The rearrangement joins TRBV24-1 to TRBJ2-7; D not certain. Germline V gene lookup returns CDR1 KGHDR and CDR2 SFDVKD. V was pared by 3 bases and J by 6 bases, with 8 bases between. This CDR3 comprises 12 residues. Here the CDR3 reads CATSDIPGEQYF. The DNA for the CDR3 is TGTGCCACCAGTGATATTCCGGGCGAGCAGTACTTC.

This clonotype was picked up many times. The chain joins TRBV12-3 or TRBV12-4 to TRBJ2-3; D possibly uses TRBD1 or TRBD2 (7 bases each). V lost 6 bases and J lost 4, with 17 bases in between. This CDR3 is 15 amino acids long. CDR3 amino acids: CASSRGGGTADTQYF. CDR3 DNA: TGTGCCAGCAGCCGAGGGGGGGGGACAGCAGATACGCAGTATTTT.

This clonotype was counted only a few times. The chain is built from TRBV9 and TRBJ2-3, with D hard to call. V lost 0 bases, J lost 2 bases, and 10 bases lay in between. Germline CDR1 is SGDLS and CDR2 is YYNGEE. The CDR3 totals 15 residues. The CDR3 DNA sequence: TGTGCCAGCAGCGTAGAATTGAGCGTCACAGATACGCAGTATTTT. It is translated as CASSVELSVTDTQYF.

There are many counts of this clonotype. V is TRBV3-1 and J is TRBJ2-1, with D possibly matching TRBD1 (5 bases). Between the trimmed V and J ends, which lost 3 bases and 1 base, there was a span of 10 bases. The CDR3 length is 15 residues. Germline V lookup: CDR1 LGHDT, CDR2 YNNKEL (reference sequence). CDR3: CASSQGRGSYNEQFF. The DNA for the CDR3 is TGTGCCAGCAGCCAGGGAAGGGGTTCCTACAATGAGCAGTTCTTC.

This clonotype came up many times. J is TRBJ2-5 and V is TRBV29-1; D tentatively fits TRBD1 or TRBD2 (6 bases each). The germline CDR1 and CDR2 sequences are SQVTM and ANQGSEA. V lost 3 bases to trimming and J lost 5 bases, with 13 bases between them. The CDR3 is 13 residues long. The CDR3 nucleotides read TGCAGCGTTGACGCCAGGGGAGGCGAGACCCAGTACTTC. Its protein is CSVDARGGETQYF.

This clonotype came up a few times. V usage is TRBV5-1 and J usage is TRBJ2-5; D may be TRBD1 or TRBD2 (5 bases each). Trimming left V 4 bases short and J 2 bases short, with 9 bases between. Germline V gene sequence: CDR1 SGHRS, CDR2 YFSETQ. The CDR3 loop spans 13 amino acids. DNA of the CDR3: TGCGCCAGCAGCCGGGACGGACAAGAGACCCAGTACTTC. Translated: CASSRDGQETQYF. The variable domain in full, completed from reference TRBV5-1 and TRBJ2-5, reads KAGVTQTPRYLIKTRGQQVTLSCSPISGHRSVSWYQQTPGQGLQFLFEYFSETQRNKGNFPGRFSGRQFSNSRSEMNVSTLELGDSALYLCASSRDGQETQYFGPGTRLLVL.

V is TRBV29-1 and J is TRBJ2-1; a weak D match, TRBD1 (6 bases). CDR3 length: 16 amino acids. The germline gives CDR1 SQVTM, CDR2 ANQGSEA. V gave up 4 bases and J gave up 6 bases, with 22 bases separating them. CDR3 sequence reads: CSVGVRSGYRVNEQFF. The DNA for the CDR3 is TGCAGCGTTGGAGTTCGGAGCGGCTACAGGGTCAATGAGCAGTTCTTC.

This clonotype was observed many times. CDR3 residues: CSATLHNEQFF. CDR3 coding DNA: TGCAGTGCTACACTGCACAATGAGCAGTTCTTC. The V call is TRBV20-1, the J call TRBJ2-1, with D hard to call. Germline V CDR1 and CDR2: DFQATT, SNEGSKA (reference sequence). The length of the CDR3 is 11 residues. Trimming removed 4 bases at V and 5 bases at J, with 6 bases between.

The chain couples TRBV9 to TRBJ2-7; possible D gene TRBD2, 6 bases. CDR3 length equals 14 residues. V was clipped by 0 bases and J by 0 bases, with 7 bases between them. Germline V gene sequence: CDR1 SGDLS, CDR2 YYNGEE. CDR3 sequence (DNA): TGTGCCAGCAGCGTAGGGCGGGGCTCCTACGAGCAGTACTTC. It yields the protein CASSVGRGSYEQYF.

This clonotype was detected ten times or more. The chain has TRBV27 and TRBJ1-5; weak D call: TRBD1 (5 bases). This CDR3 region has 16 residues. The germline V and J ends were trimmed by 3 bases and 1 base, with 13 bases remaining between them. CDR1 and CDR2 from the germline V gene are MNHEY and SMNVEV (reference sequence). CDR3 sequence reads: CASSFSYGGSNQPQHF. The CDR3 DNA reads TGTGCCAGCAGTTTCTCCTACGGGGGAAGCAATCAGCCCCAGCATTTT.

This clonotype showed up many times. The chain employs TRBV5-1 and TRBJ1-1; 7 positions agree with TRBD1. Germline CDR1 SGHRS, CDR2 YFSETQ. The CDR3 has 15 amino acids. After removal of 5 bases from V and 4 bases from J, the junction contained 11 bases not matched to a gene. The DNA for the CDR3 is TGCGCCAGCAGAGGCCGCTCACAGGGGACCACTGAAGCTTTCTTT. It yields the protein CASRGRSQGTTEAFF. Supplemented by reference TRBV5-1 and TRBJ1-1, the full variable domain reads KAGVTQTPRYLIKTRGQQVTLSCSPISGHRSVSWYQQTPGQGLQFLFEYFSETQRNKGNFPGRFSGRQFSNSRSEMNVSTLELGDSALYLCASRGRSQGTTEAFFGQGTRLTVV.

This clonotype was seen a few times. The chain combines TRBV29-1 with TRBJ2-5; the match to TRBD1 covers 9 bases. The CDR3 contains 14 residues. The germline V gene has CDR1 SQVTM and CDR2 ANQGSEA. V trimming: 6 bases; J trimming: 4 bases; junction bases outside the gene matches: 9. The CDR3 sequence is CSVLTGTGLETQYF. The CDR3 coding sequence is TGCAGCGTCTTAACCGGGACAGGGCTAGAGACCCAGTACTTC. The full variable domain, with the rest looked up from reference TRBV29-1 and TRBJ2-5, is SAVISQKPSRDICQRGTSLTIQCQVDSQVTMMFWYRQQPGQSLTLIATANQGSEATYESGFVIDKFPISRPNLTFSTLTVSNMSPEDSSIYLCSVLTGTGLETQYFGPGTRLLVL.

The chain recombines TRBV6-5 with TRBJ2-2; perhaps D is TRBD1 or TRBD2 (6 bases each). The CDR3 spans 16 residues. CDR1 and CDR2 from the germline V gene are MNHEY and SVGAGI. V lost 2 bases, J lost 5 bases, and 15 bases lay in between. CDR3 sequence: CASSYQGGGQTGELFF. CDR3 DNA: TGTGCCAGCAGTTACCAGGGTGGGGGGCAGACCGGGGAGCTGTTTTTT.

The rearrangement links TRBV6-2 or TRBV6-3 to TRBJ1-5; TRBD1 agrees at 9 bases. Germline-derived CDR1 and CDR2 are MNHEY and SVGEGT. This CDR3 is built from 19 residues. With 6 bases clipped from V and 4 bases from J, the junction kept 19 bases outside the gene matches. The CDR3 DNA follows: TGTGCCAGCAGCCTAACAGGGGGCCTTTACGATCCCCCAAATCAGCCCCAGCATTTT. This translates into CASSLTGGLYDPPNQPQHF.

This clonotype was detected a few times. V gene TRBV7-6 combines with J gene TRBJ2-3; 11 nucleotides line up with TRBD2. Trimming took 0 bases from V and 2 from J; bases not matched to a gene: 4. Germline V gene sequence: CDR1 SGHVS, CDR2 FNYEAQ. This CDR3 is 17 amino acids long. The CDR3 here is CASSLATSGAPTDTQYF. The CDR3, as DNA: TGTGCCAGCAGCTTAGCGACTAGCGGGGCCCCCACAGATACGCAGTATTTT.

This clonotype was recorded many times. This sequence joins TRBV24-1 and TRBJ2-1, with a tentative D call TRBD2 (6 bases). Looked up from germline, CDR1 is KGHDR and CDR2 is SFDVKD. Trimming shortened V by 1 base and J by 6 bases, and 9 bases separated the two germline ends. CDR3 length: 14 residues. In DNA form, the CDR3 reads TGTGCCACCAGTGATTTTCCCGGGGGCAATGAGCAGTTCTTC. It yields the protein CATSDFPGGNEQFF.

The rearrangement links TRBV30 to TRBJ1-3; D call uncertain. Germline loops: CDR1 GTSNPN, CDR2 SVGIG (reference sequence). The CDR3 is 13 amino acids. Trimming removed 5 bases from V and 0 bases from J, with 8 bases in between. CDR3 DNA sequence: TGTGCCTGGGCGTGGGGCTCTGGAAACACCATATATTTT. The encoded protein is CAWAWGSGNTIYF.

This clonotype has at least ten counts. This rearrangement joins TRBV28 to TRBJ2-7; no clear D. This CDR3 is 14 amino acids long. Per the germline V gene, CDR1 is MDHEN and CDR2 is SYDVKM. The germline V and J ends were trimmed by 5 bases and 1 base, with 12 bases remaining between them. This chain's CDR3 is CASSGRTESYEQYF. CDR3 nucleotides: TGTGCCAGCAGTGGACGGACGGAATCCTACGAGCAGTACTTC.

This sequence joins TRBV3-1 and TRBJ2-5; D is unclear. The germline V gene has CDR1 LGHDT and CDR2 YNNKEL (reference sequence). This CDR3 has 15 residues. V was trimmed by 11 bases and J by 1 base, leaving 20 bases between them. The DNA for the CDR3 is TGTGCCTGCTCCGAGCAGGTCCCAAGCCAAGAGACCCAGTACTTC. Translating it yields CACSEQVPSQETQYF.

This clonotype was seen at least ten times. The gene calls are TRBV12-3 or TRBV12-4 and TRBJ1-1; D is perhaps TRBD1 (6 bases). The CDR3 has 14 residues. The ends were cut back, 10 bases at V and 7 bases at J, with 22 bases in the middle. This CDR3 reads CATVLFGGVGEAFF. The CDR3 DNA reads TGTGCCACCGTACTCTTTGGGGGCGTGGGTGAAGCTTTCTTT.

As concerns this clonotype: Being one base from a much bigger clone, this may be a read error. The conserved phenylalanine or tryptophan is not found at the CDR3 terminus, so this likely reflects a read error. The chain is built from TRBV12-3 or TRBV12-4 and TRBJ1-3; D is undetermined. This CDR3 region has 12 residues. V was cut by 8 bases and J by 0 bases, with 5 bases left in between. CDR3 amino acids: CASWPSGNTIYC. CDR3 nucleotide sequence: TGTGCCAGCTGGCCCTCTGGAAACACCATATATTGT.

This clonotype appeared a few times. The CDR3 nucleotides are TGTGCCAGCAGTTCCTCCGGGACTAGCGGGAGGTATCGCTCAGATACGCAGTATTTT. Its translation: CASSSSGTSGRYRSDTQYF. The rearrangement uses TRBV3-1 and TRBJ2-3; TRBD2 matches at 15 bases. Trimming took 6 bases from V and 4 from J; bases not matched to a gene: 14. This CDR3 has 19 residues. Germline CDR1 reads LGHDT; CDR2 reads YNNKEL (reference sequence).

J is TRBJ2-1 and V is TRBV19; 8 bases align to TRBD1. The CDR3 is 13 amino acids. CDR1 is LNHDA and CDR2 is SQIVND in the germline V gene (reference sequence). With 7 bases clipped from V and 6 bases from J, the junction kept 5 bases outside the gene matches. DNA for the CDR3: TGTGCCAGTATAGGGACAGGCTCCAATGAGCAGTTCTTC. This encodes CASIGTGSNEQFF.

This clonotype was observed at least ten times. This chain joins TRBV20-1 and TRBJ2-1; D not certain. Germline CDR1 reads DFQATT; CDR2 reads SNEGSKA (reference sequence). Trimming took 3 bases from V and 8 from J, leaving 11 bases between them. The CDR3 runs 12 residues. The CDR3 sequence is CSARRTLDEQFF. The CDR3 DNA reads TGCAGTGCTAGGCGTACTCTCGATGAGCAGTTCTTC.

CDR3 nucleotide sequence: TGTGCCAGCGGTCCTAGCGGGAGGGCAGATACGCAGTATTTT. Its protein product is CASGPSGRADTQYF. The chain employs TRBV28 and TRBJ2-3, with 12 bases identical to TRBD2. Germline CDR1 reads MDHEN; CDR2 reads SYDVKM. The length of the CDR3 is 14 residues. V trimming: 8 bases; J trimming: 4 bases; junction bases outside the gene matches: 4. The complete variable domain, with remaining parts taken from reference TRBV28 and TRBJ2-3, reads DVKVTQSSRYLVKRTGEKVFLECVQDMDHENMFWYRQDPGLGLRLIYFSYDVKMKEKGDIPEGYSVSREKKERFSLILESASTNQTSMYLCASGPSGRADTQYFGPGTRLTVL.